One and the same sample provided the 18 T cell receptor beta chains below, sequenced in a study of OX40 agonist ivuxolimab in advanced cancers. Libraries were prepared by immunoSEQ multiplex PCR; TCRdb keeps only in-frame clonotypes and omits some of them. The sample lists more than 55,000 clones; over 70% were seen once. The sequenced sample was CD4+ or CD8+ T cells sorted from blood, obtained in a trial of the OX40 agonist ivuxolimab. The receptors stem from an adult with an advanced solid tumor such as melanoma, head and neck, liver or kidney cancer.

The CDR3 sequence is CASSPRDKYSGANVLTF. CDR3 coding DNA: TGTGCCAGCAGTCCCCGGGACAAGTATTCTGGGGCCAACGTCCTGACTTTC. This chain joins TRBV28 and TRBJ2-6, with D perhaps matching TRBD1 (6 bases). The V gene lost 5 bases and the J gene lost 1 base, with 15 bases spanning the gap. The CDR3 is 17 residues long. Germline assignment: CDR1 MDHEN and CDR2 SYDVKM.

The rearrangement links TRBV19 to TRBJ2-7; 11 positions agree with TRBD1. V shed 6 bases and J 0 bases; nucleotides not matched to a gene: 4. Germline V gene lookup returns CDR1 LNHDA and CDR2 SQIVND (reference sequence). The CDR3 sequence is 15 residues long. CDR3 sequence reads: CASRTGQGASYEQYF. The DNA for the CDR3 is TGTGCCAGTAGGACCGGACAGGGGGCCTCCTACGAGCAGTACTTC.

The chain uses TRBV5-6 and TRBJ2-7, with TRBD1 matching 7 bases. In germline, CDR1 is SGHDT, CDR2 YYEEEE. J gave up 3 bases and V 4 bases, and 4 bases lay outside the gene matches. This CDR3 has 13 amino acids. CDR3 bases: TGTGCCAGCAGCCTAGGGACAGACTACGAGCAGTACTTC. This codes for CASSLGTDYEQYF.

This chain uses TRBV18 with TRBJ2-2; 10 bases map to TRBD2. V was pared by 1 base and J by 1 base, with 0 bases of the junction left unmatched. Germline V CDR1 and CDR2: KGHSH, LQKENI. The CDR3 length is 16 residues. The CDR3 nucleotides read TGTGCCAGCTCACCACGGACTAGCGGGAACACCGGGGAGCTGTTTTTT. Residues: CASSPRTSGNTGELFF.

The V call is TRBV5-6, the J call TRBJ1-2; D not resolved. V shed 1 base and J shed 10 bases, with 11 bases lying between them. The germline gives CDR1 SGHDT, CDR2 YYEEEE. There are 12 residues in the CDR3. The CDR3, as DNA: TGTGCCAGCAGCTTGTCCCAAAGGGACTACACCTTC. Translated: CASSLSQRDYTF.

This chain joins TRBV4-1 and TRBJ2-3, with 9 bases matching TRBD2. This CDR3 contains 17 residues. V was clipped by 0 bases and J by 5 bases; unmatched bases: 9. Germline values: CDR1 MGHRA, CDR2 YSYEKL. The CDR3 here is CASSQEGRGGRIDTQYF. The CDR3 DNA sequence: TGCGCCAGCAGCCAAGAGGGGCGGGGGGGCCGTATAGATACGCAGTATTTT.

This clone came up once. This rearrangement joins TRBV7-2 to TRBJ1-2; weak D call: TRBD1 (5 bases). The CDR3 sequence is 14 residues long. Trimming cost V 0 bases and J 5 bases, with 10 bases left between them. Germline CDR1 reads SGHTA; CDR2 reads FQGNSA. The DNA of the CDR3 is TGTGCCAGCAGCTTAGCAAATAGACAGTATGGCTACACCTTC. The encoded protein is CASSLANRQYGYTF.

This clone is a singleton in its sample. The gene calls are TRBV14 and TRBJ1-3; 9 bases line up with TRBD1. Germline CDR1 is SGHDN and CDR2 is FVKESK. J was trimmed by 1 base and V by 4 bases; bases with no gene match: 2. The CDR3 spans 15 residues. The CDR3 is CASSPGTGSGNTIYF. CDR3 nucleotides: TGTGCCAGCAGCCCCGGGACAGGGTCTGGAAACACCATATATTTT.

The rearrangement uses TRBV7-3 and TRBJ2-3, with TRBD2 as a possible D gene (6 bases). The CDR3 contains 15 residues. Per the germline V gene, CDR1 is SGHTA and CDR2 is FQGTGA. V lost 6 bases and J 0 bases, leaving 13 bases between the germline ends. The CDR3 coding sequence is TGTGCCAGCAGTGCCGGGACTCATAGCACAGATACGCAGTATTTT. Protein: CASSAGTHSTDTQYF. The variable domain in full, with the rest retrieved from reference TRBV7-3 and TRBJ2-3, is GAGVSQTPSNKVTEKGKYVELRCDPISGHTALYWYRQSLGQGPEFLIYFQGTGAADDSGLPNDRFFAVRPEGSVSTLKIQRTERGDSAVYLCASSAGTHSTDTQYFGPGTRLTVL.

This chain uses TRBV6-6 with TRBJ1-1, with unresolved D. Per the germline V gene, CDR1 is MNHNY and CDR2 is SVGAGI (reference sequence). With 0 bases removed from V and 7 bases from J, the gap between germline ends came to 15 bases. The CDR3 runs to 15 residues. The CDR3 bases are TGTGCCAGCAGTTACTCGATGAGAACAGCTATTGAAGCTTTCTTT. It is translated as CASSYSMRTAIEAFF.

The chain couples TRBV6-1 to TRBJ1-1, with D uncertain. With 7 bases removed from V and 0 bases from J, the gap between germline ends came to 9 bases. This CDR3 contains 13 residues. Germline V gives CDR1 MNHNS, CDR2 SASEGT. CDR3 in DNA: TGTGCCAGCAAAGGCAGGCTGAACACTGAAGCTTTCTTT. This sequence encodes CASKGRLNTEAFF.

The chain combines TRBV6-1 with TRBJ1-2; 7 bases fit TRBD1. In germline, CDR1 is MNHNS, CDR2 SASEGT. This CDR3 is 18 amino acids long. V lost 4 bases to trimming and J lost 3 bases; unmatched junction nucleotides: 17. The CDR3 region is CASSVQRPGDRVYYGYTF. The CDR3 DNA follows: TGTGCCAGCAGTGTTCAGAGACCAGGCGACAGGGTCTACTATGGCTACACCTTC.

In this sample, this clone turned up once. CDR3 bases: TGTGCCAGCAGTTTAGGAGGGAACTATGGCTACACCTTC. Translation: CASSLGGNYGYTF. The rearrangement links TRBV27 to TRBJ1-2; D is unresolved. V dropped 2 bases and J dropped 2 bases, with 6 bases sitting between them. CDR1 and CDR2 (germline): MNHEY, SMNVEV (reference sequence). This CDR3 spans 13 amino acids.

J is TRBJ1-3 and V is TRBV7-3; D gene unclear. The CDR3 is made up of 16 amino acids. The germline V gene has CDR1 SGHTA and CDR2 FQGTGA. The germline V and J ends were trimmed by 3 bases and 4 bases, with 16 bases remaining between them. CDR3 DNA: TGTGCCAGCAGCTTTTACGGGTTAAGGTTGGGAAACACCATATATTTT. It yields the protein CASSFYGLRLGNTIYF.

This clone showed up just once. The chain combines TRBV30 with TRBJ2-5; D is ambiguous. Germline V CDR1 and CDR2: GTSNPN, SVGIG (reference sequence). CDR3 length: 13 amino acids. V gave up 0 bases and J gave up 0 bases, with 5 bases separating them. DNA of the CDR3: TGTGCCTGGAGTGTGTTTGACCAAGAGACCCAGTACTTC. Translation gives CAWSVFDQETQYF.

In its sample, this clone was seen a few times. V is TRBV11-3 and J is TRBJ2-7; D call uncertain. In germline, CDR1 is SGHNT, CDR2 YENEEA. V was pared by 2 bases and J by 12 bases, with 14 bases between. The CDR3 loop spans 12 amino acids. The CDR3 coding sequence is TGTGCCAGCAGCTTATCTCACGCGACTTTGTACTTC. As protein: CASSLSHATLYF.

The rearrangement uses TRBV30 and TRBJ2-3; 7 bases are a match to TRBD2. Unmatched junction bases numbered 16, after V lost 3 bases and J lost 4 bases. This CDR3 has 17 amino acids. CDR1 is GTSNPN, CDR2 SVGIG, per germline (reference sequence). In DNA form, the CDR3 reads TGTGCCTGGAGAAGGGGAGGGCTGAAAGTTCCTCCAGATACGCAGTATTTT. Translation: CAWRRGGLKVPPDTQYF.

CDR3 sequence: CASSPAASGGILDTQYF. The DNA for the CDR3 is TGTGCCAGCAGCCCAGCCGCCAGCGGGGGGATCTTGGATACGCAGTATTTT. The chain employs TRBV7-2 and TRBJ2-3, with 9 bases aligning to TRBD2. CDR3 length equals 17 residues. V lost 5 bases, J lost 6 bases, and 15 bases stayed unmatched. Germline assignment: CDR1 SGHTA and CDR2 FQGNSA.